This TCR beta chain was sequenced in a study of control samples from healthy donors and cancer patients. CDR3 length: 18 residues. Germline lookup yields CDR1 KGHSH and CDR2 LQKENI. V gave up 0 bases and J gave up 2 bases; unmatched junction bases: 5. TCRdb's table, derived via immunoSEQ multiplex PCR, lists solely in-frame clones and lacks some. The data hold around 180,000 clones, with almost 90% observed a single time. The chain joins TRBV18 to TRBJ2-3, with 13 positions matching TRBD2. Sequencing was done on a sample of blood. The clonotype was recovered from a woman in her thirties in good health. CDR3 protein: CASSPPTGLAGLTDTQYF. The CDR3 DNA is TGTGCCAGCTCACCACCCACGGGACTAGCGGGGCTCACAGATACGCAGTATTTT.